This is a list of T cell receptor beta chains from one sample in a study of shared clonotypes between healthy human individuals. Data came from immunoSEQ multiplex PCR; TCRdb stores just in-frame clones and leaves some out. Here the sample spans roughly 700,000 clones, less than 85% being singletons. The source material was memory CD4+ T cells sorted from blood. These receptor sequences come from a woman aged 25 to 39 in good health. Both conserved end residues are part of each CDR3. D genes are given only for firm matches. The size field is filled for only some rows; it gives once, few, many or a size class.

j_call,v_call,d_call,clone_size,cdr3_aa,cdr3_nt
TRBJ2-7,TRBV5-6,-,few,CASSRDFAYEQYF,TGTGCCAGCAGCAGGGACTTCGCCTACGAGCAGTACTTC
TRBJ2-3,TRBV11-3,-,-,CASSLGVASTDTQYF,TGTGCCAGCAGCTTAGGGGTGGCCAGCACAGATACGCAGTATTTT
TRBJ1-2,TRBV10-2,TRBD1,-,CASSEGSGTGLLNGYTF,TGCGCCAGCAGTGAGGGATCCGGGACAGGGTTGCTAAATGGCTACACCTTC
TRBJ1-1,TRBV2,-,few,CASRTRAEVNTEAFF,TGTGCCAGCAGAACAAGGGCAGAAGTGAACACTGAAGCTTTCTTT
TRBJ1-6,TRBV5-1,-,few,CASSLEPDRGSPLHF,TGCGCCAGCAGCTTGGAACCAGACCGGGGGTCACCCCTCCACTTT
TRBJ1-1,TRBV2,-,many,CASSRAEVGVLSEAFF,TGTGCCAGCAGTCGGGCGGAGGTTGGGGTTCTTTCCGAAGCTTTCTTT
TRBJ1-1,TRBV28,-,-,CASSRAGSTEAFF,TGTGCCAGCAGCAGGGCAGGGAGCACTGAAGCTTTCTTT
TRBJ1-2,TRBV2,TRBD1,-,CASSARTGTLAYGYTF,TGTGCCAGCAGTGCCCGGACAGGGACCCTTGCCTATGGCTACACCTTC
TRBJ1-3,TRBV11-3,-,-,CASSLNSNSGNTIYF,TGTGCCAGCAGCTTAAACAGCAACTCTGGAAACACCATATATTTT
TRBJ2-1,TRBV5-6,TRBD1,-,CASSLGDRRYNEQFF,TGTGCCAGCAGCTTGGGGGACAGGCGCTACAATGAGCAGTTCTTC
TRBJ2-3,TRBV29-1,-,many,CSITSATTQYF,TGCAGCATAACGTCAGCGACTACGCAGTATTTT
TRBJ2-3,TRBV28,-,few,CASSITGYRVTQYF,TGTGCCAGCAGTATAACAGGGTATCGGGTTACGCAGTATTTT
TRBJ2-7,TRBV6-6,-,-,CASISTGMGEQYF,TGTGCCAGCATTTCGACAGGAATGGGGGAGCAGTACTTC
TRBJ1-1,TRBV5-5,TRBD1,-,CASSLMDRDTEAFF,TGTGCCAGCAGCTTGATGGACAGGGACACTGAAGCTTTCTTT
TRBJ2-1,TRBV11-2,TRBD2,-,CASSPGLAGMNEQFF,TGTGCCAGCAGCCCGGGACTAGCGGGAATGAATGAGCAGTTCTTC
TRBJ2-2,TRBV2,-,-,CASSERAVGGGGELFF,TGTGCCAGCAGTGAGAGAGCGGTGGGGGGTGGCGGGGAGCTGTTTTTT
TRBJ2-1,TRBV11-2,TRBD2,-,CASSSTSGGPYEQFF,TGTGCCAGCAGCTCTACTAGCGGGGGCCCCTATGAGCAGTTCTTC
TRBJ1-1,TRBV5-4,-,-,CASSVTGTAEAFF,TGTGCCAGCAGCGTCACAGGTACTGCTGAAGCTTTCTTT
TRBJ2-1,TRBV30,TRBD2,few,CAWREASGSVNEQFF,TGTGCCTGGAGAGAGGCTAGCGGGAGTGTAAATGAGCAGTTCTTC
TRBJ1-2,TRBV6-5,-,-,CASRQGGAGGYTF,TGTGCCAGCCGGCAGGGCGGCGCAGGTGGCTACACCTTC
TRBJ2-7,TRBV29-1,-,-,CSVGQGSSYEQYF,TGCAGCGTTGGGCAGGGCAGCTCCTACGAGCAGTACTTC
TRBJ2-2,TRBV19,TRBD2,-,CASTTSGSTGELFF,TGTGCCAGCACGACTAGCGGGTCCACCGGGGAGCTGTTTTTT
TRBJ2-5,TRBV15,TRBD1,-,CATSRGGDREVETQYF,TGTGCCACCAGCAGAGGCGGGGACAGGGAGGTAGAGACCCAGTACTTC
TRBJ1-1,TRBV21-1,-,many,CASSKYARVNTEAFF,TGTGCCAGCAGCAAATACGCCAGGGTGAACACTGAAGCTTTCTTT
TRBJ1-3,TRBV29-1,TRBD1,-,CSVRQGSSGNTIYF,TGCAGCGTCCGACAGGGCAGCTCTGGAAACACCATATATTTT
TRBJ1-3,TRBV6-5,TRBD1,-,CASSAGTGAGNTIYF,TGTGCCAGCAGTGCCGGGACAGGGGCTGGAAACACCATATATTTT
TRBJ1-2,TRBV7-3,TRBD1,-,CASSLTGGGYGYTF,TGTGCCAGCAGCTTAACAGGGGGCGGCTATGGCTACACCTTC
TRBJ2-7,TRBV28,TRBD2,-,CALGGAYEQYF,TGTGCCCTGGGGGGGGCCTACGAGCAGTACTTC
TRBJ1-2,TRBV4-2,-,-,CASSQGLNSPYYGYTF,TGTGCCAGCAGCCAAGGCTTGAACAGCCCCTACTATGGCTACACCTTC
TRBJ2-1,TRBV6-6,-,-,CASSPGWEQFF,TGTGCCAGCAGCCCAGGATGGGAGCAGTTCTTC
TRBJ1-2,TRBV7-2,TRBD1,-,CASTSQGGQGNYGYTF,TGTGCCAGCACGTCCCAAGGGGGACAGGGTAACTATGGCTACACCTTC
TRBJ1-3,TRBV7-6,-,-,CASSPTGSGNTIYF,TGTGCCAGCAGCCCCACTGGCTCTGGAAACACCATATATTTT
TRBJ2-7,TRBV30,TRBD1,-,CAGKGTGNYEQYF,TGTGCTGGCAAGGGGACAGGGAACTACGAGCAGTACTTC
TRBJ2-7,TRBV27,TRBD1,-,CASSRNRGVTYEQYF,TGTGCCAGCAGCAGGAACAGGGGAGTGACCTACGAGCAGTACTTC
TRBJ1-2,TRBV5-1,TRBD1,-,CASSPQGDYGYTF,TGCGCCAGCAGCCCACAGGGGGACTATGGCTACACCTTC
TRBJ1-5,TRBV11-2,-,-,CASSLGQFNQPQHF,TGTGCCAGCAGCTTAGGACAGTTCAATCAGCCCCAGCATTTT
TRBJ1-4,TRBV19,-,-,CASSIMGLEGEKLFF,TGTGCCAGTAGTATAATGGGGCTGGAAGGTGAAAAACTGTTTTTT
TRBJ1-1,TRBV29-1,-,-,CSVGTDNTEAFF,TGCAGCGTTGGAACGGACAACACTGAAGCTTTCTTT
TRBJ2-7,TRBV11-2,-,-,CASSFNPAVGQYF,TGTGCCAGCAGCTTCAACCCGGCTGTTGGGCAGTACTTC
TRBJ1-5,TRBV5-1,-,-,CASSPRGGLQPQHF,TGCGCCAGCAGCCCGCGTGGGGGCCTTCAGCCCCAGCATTTT
TRBJ2-3,TRBV19,-,-,CASSQLPGATDTQYF,TGTGCCAGTAGCCAACTCCCCGGGGCCACAGATACGCAGTATTTT
TRBJ2-1,TRBV19,TRBD2,-,CASSIVQMGEGRDEQFF,TGTGCCAGTAGTATAGTCCAAATGGGGGAGGGCCGCGATGAGCAGTTCTTC
TRBJ2-2,TRBV5-4,-,-,CASSLPGRGNTGELFF,TGTGCCAGCAGCTTGCCGGGCAGGGGGAACACCGGGGAGCTGTTTTTT
TRBJ2-3,TRBV19,TRBD2,-,CASSVGLAGGDTQYF,TGTGCCAGTAGTGTAGGACTAGCGGGAGGAGATACGCAGTATTTT
TRBJ2-2,TRBV27,-,-,CASSPWDFGELFF,TGTGCCAGCAGTCCCTGGGACTTCGGGGAGCTGTTTTTT
TRBJ2-2,TRBV30,-,many,CAWVGNTGELFF,TGTGCCTGGGTGGGGAACACCGGGGAGCTGTTTTTT
TRBJ2-3,TRBV7-9,-,-,CASSTTRAGSTDTQYF,TGTGCCAGCAGCACGACTAGGGCGGGGAGCACAGATACGCAGTATTTT
TRBJ2-7,TRBV18,TRBD1,-,CASSPGTGSNEQYF,TGTGCCAGCTCACCAGGGACAGGGAGCAACGAGCAGTACTTC
TRBJ1-2,TRBV28,-,once,CASSYPFWVKDYGYTF,TGTGCCAGCAGCTACCCGTTTTGGGTTAAGGACTATGGCTACACCTTC
TRBJ2-7,TRBV21-1,-,-,CASSKSRQGLYEQYF,TGTGCCAGCAGCAAGTCGAGACAGGGTCTCTACGAGCAGTACTTC
TRBJ2-7,TRBV29-1,-,-,CSVDDAGTGSYEQYF,TGCAGCGTTGATGACGCAGGGACGGGCTCCTACGAGCAGTACTTC
TRBJ2-6,TRBV4-1,TRBD1,-,CASSQEGQGATSGANVLTF,TGCGCCAGCAGCCAAGAGGGACAGGGGGCCACCTCTGGGGCCAACGTCCTGACTTTC
TRBJ2-3,TRBV5-1,-,few,CASSQTELVVTDTQYF,TGCGCCAGCAGCCAAACCGAACTAGTAGTCACAGATACGCAGTATTTT
TRBJ2-3,TRBV19,TRBD1,-,CASRNRGNTDTQYF,TGTGCCAGTAGAAACAGGGGTAACACAGATACGCAGTATTTT